A single sample is the source of the 20 T cell receptor beta chains below, sequenced in a study of T cells in Graves' hyperthyroidism and ophthalmopathy. RNA transcripts served as the template for amplifying TCR beta CDR3 regions. The HTBI primer set was used in a first-round RT-PCR of the TCR CDR3. TCRdb analysed the multiplex PCR reads with MiXCR anew, one entry per CDR3 protein. The table has some 370,000 distinct CDR3 sequences, 15% to 20% seen once. Sequenced sample: blood. The receptors originated from a woman under 40 with Graves' hyperthyroidism that later progressed to Graves' ophthalmopathy.

The table lists this clonotype with many counts. The genes are TRBV18 and TRBJ1-4; D possibly corresponds to TRBD1 (5 bases). CDR1 and CDR2 from the germline V gene are KGHSH and LQKENI. V was pared by 3 bases and J by 6 bases, with 14 bases between. The CDR3 consists of 15 residues. Written as DNA, the CDR3 is TGTGCCAGCTCACCGTCAGGGCAAGGTGATGAAAAACTGTTTTTT. Amino acid sequence: CASSPSGQGDEKLFF.

This clonotype was detected only a few times. This chain joins TRBV19 and TRBJ1-5; D might be TRBD1 (5 bases). The V and J ends lost 7 bases and 4 bases respectively, with 20 bases between them. Germline CDR1 is LNHDA and CDR2 is SQIVND (reference sequence). The CDR3 spans 16 residues. Here the CDR3 reads CASNIFGGGFNQPQHF. The CDR3 DNA reads as TGTGCCAGTAACATATTCGGCGGGGGGTTTAATCAGCCCCAGCATTTT.

In this sample, this clonotype turned up many times. The V gene is TRBV18, the J gene TRBJ1-2; 12 bases map to TRBD1. The germline CDR1 and CDR2 sequences are KGHSH and LQKENI. The CDR3 has 16 amino acids. The ends lost 5 bases at V and 8 bases at J; junction bases unmatched: 12. CDR3 nucleotide sequence: TGTGCCAGCTCAACTACTGCCGGGACAGGGGGCGCGGGCTACACCTTC. Its translation is CASSTTAGTGGAGYTF. The variable domain in full, completed from reference TRBV18 and TRBJ1-2, reads NAGVMQNPRHLVRRRGQEARLRCSPMKGHSHVYWYRQLPEEGLKFMVYLQKENIIDESGMPKERFSAEFPKEGPSILRIQQVVRGDSAAYFCASSTTAGTGGAGYTFGSGTRLTVV.

This clonotype was counted ten times or more. The chain joins TRBV24-1 to TRBJ2-1, with D perhaps matching TRBD2 (6 bases). There are 14 residues in the CDR3. In germline, CDR1 is KGHDR, CDR2 SFDVKD. V was pared by 7 bases and J by 8 bases, with 17 bases between. The DNA for the CDR3 is TGTGCCACCAGGGAGGGAGGTCCCGACCATGAGCAGTTCTTC. This sequence encodes CATREGGPDHEQFF.

The rearrangement links TRBV12-3 or TRBV12-4 to TRBJ2-3; TRBD2 matches at 9 bases. J was trimmed by 3 bases and V by 10 bases; bases with no gene match: 14. The CDR3 length is 16 residues. CDR3 sequence: CATSRGLAGRTDTQYF. CDR3 bases: TGTGCCACCTCAAGGGGCCTAGCGGGAAGGACAGATACGCAGTATTTT.

This clonotype showed up many times. This chain links TRBV28 with TRBJ2-5, with TRBD2 matching 11 bases. Germline V gene lookup returns CDR1 MDHEN and CDR2 SYDVKM. The CDR3 is 16 residues long. V trimming: 5 bases; J trimming: 4 bases; junction bases outside the gene matches: 9. CDR3 amino acids: CASSVGTSGAGETQYF. CDR3 sequence (DNA): TGTGCCAGCAGTGTCGGGACTAGCGGTGCGGGAGAGACCCAGTACTTC.

This clonotype was recorded many times. The chain joins TRBV12-3 or TRBV12-4 to TRBJ2-1; 10 bases line up with TRBD2. The CDR3 spans 17 residues. V lost 6 bases to trimming and J lost 8 bases; unmatched junction nucleotides: 16. The CDR3 is CASRPRLAGGMTDEQFF. As DNA, the CDR3 is TGTGCCAGCAGGCCCAGACTAGCGGGTGGCATGACGGATGAGCAGTTCTTC.

The genes are TRBV18 and TRBJ2-2, with 8 bases fitting TRBD1. This CDR3 contains 17 residues. Per germline, CDR1 KGHSH and CDR2 LQKENI. V shed 1 base, J shed 4 bases, and the junction held 8 bases outside the gene matches. CDR3 in amino acids: CASSPRGTGGITGELFF. CDR3 DNA sequence: TGTGCCAGCTCACCACGCGGCACAGGGGGGATCACCGGGGAGCTGTTTTTT.

This clonotype was detected many times. The chain links TRBV12-3 or TRBV12-4 to TRBJ2-1; D is possibly TRBD1 or TRBD2 (5 bases each). The CDR3 is 12 amino acids. With 1 base removed from V and 11 bases from J, the gap between germline ends came to 9 bases. CDR3 DNA sequence: TGTGCCAGCAGTTTAGAAGGGACGAAGCAGTTCTTC. Protein product: CASSLEGTKQFF.

This clonotype was observed a handful of times. The chain combines TRBV19 with TRBJ1-5; TRBD1 matches 8 bases. CDR3 length: 16 residues. Per the germline V gene, CDR1 is LNHDA and CDR2 is SQIVND (reference sequence). Germline trimming cut 6 bases from V and 1 base from J; bases unmatched to any gene: 8. This chain's CDR3 is CASSRQGAGSNQPQHF. Written as DNA, the CDR3 is TGTGCCAGTAGCCGTCAGGGGGCCGGGAGCAATCAGCCCCAGCATTTT.

This clonotype came up many times. The rearrangement links TRBV20-1 to TRBJ2-3; TRBD2 aligns across 12 bases. Unmatched junction bases numbered 7, after V lost 4 bases and J lost 2 bases. Germline CDR1 and CDR2: DFQATT and SNEGSKA (reference sequence). This CDR3 region has 16 residues. Here the CDR3 DNA reads TGCAGTGCTACGACGACTAGCGGGGGTCCCACAGATACGCAGTATTTT. It codes for CSATTTSGGPTDTQYF.

The chain's CDR3 is CASSLGTGINQPQHF. CDR3 DNA: TGTGCCAGCAGCTTAGGGACAGGTATCAATCAGCCCCAGCATTTT. The V gene is TRBV7-9, the J gene TRBJ1-5; 7 bases are shared with TRBD1. The trim removed 1 base at V and 3 bases at J, leaving 3 bases unmatched. The germline V gene encodes CDR1 SEHNR and CDR2 FQNEAQ (reference sequence). CDR3 length: 15 amino acids.

This rearrangement joins TRBV18 to TRBJ1-2; no clear D gene. V gave up 2 bases and J gave up 0 bases, with 10 bases separating them. This CDR3 comprises 15 residues. The V gene's germline CDR1 is KGHSH and CDR2 LQKENI. The DNA of the CDR3 is TGTGCCAGCTCACCATCCGCGAAGGCTAACTATGGCTACACCTTC. Its translation: CASSPSAKANYGYTF. Full variable domain (rest looked up from reference TRBV18 and TRBJ1-2): NAGVMQNPRHLVRRRGQEARLRCSPMKGHSHVYWYRQLPEEGLKFMVYLQKENIIDESGMPKERFSAEFPKEGPSILRIQQVVRGDSAAYFCASSPSAKANYGYTFGSGTRLTVV.

The V and J genes are TRBV5-5 and TRBJ2-5, with 8 bases aligning to TRBD2. Germline V gene data show CDR1 as SGHKS and CDR2 as YYEKEE (reference sequence). The CDR3 extends over 20 amino acids. J gave up 1 base and V 0 bases, and 17 bases lay outside the gene matches. CDR3 sequence (DNA): TGTGCCAGCAGCTTGGCATCCTCCCGGGGGGGCCGGCTTGGCCAAGAGACCCAGTACTTC. Protein sequence: CASSLASSRGGRLGQETQYF.

This clonotype occurred many times. The J gene is TRBJ2-1, the V gene TRBV7-9, with D possibly TRBD2 on 5 matching bases. The ends were cut back, 0 bases at V and 8 bases at J, with 14 bases in the middle. Germline loops: CDR1 SEHNR, CDR2 FQNEAQ (reference sequence). The CDR3 has 15 residues. CDR3 nucleotides: TGTGCCAGCAGCTTAGCGGAGGAAGTTTTGGATGAGCAGTTCTTC. It encodes CASSLAEEVLDEQFF.

This clonotype showed up just a few times. V is TRBV20-1 and J is TRBJ2-6; D uncertain. This CDR3 spans 16 amino acids. Per the germline V gene, CDR1 is DFQATT and CDR2 is SNEGSKA (reference sequence). Trimming removed 2 bases at V and 1 base at J, with 12 bases between. In DNA form, the CDR3 reads TGCAGTGCTAGACCACACGGTGGGTCTGGGGCCAACGTCCTGACTTTC. It encodes CSARPHGGSGANVLTF.

There are many counts of this clonotype. The chain links TRBV6-1 to TRBJ1-1, with D unresolved. The germline V gene encodes CDR1 MNHNS and CDR2 SASEGT. V lost 4 bases and J lost 1, with 10 bases in between. CDR3 length: 14 amino acids. This chain's CDR3 is CASSVGGENTEAFF. Here the CDR3 DNA reads TGTGCCAGCAGTGTGGGCGGGGAGAACACTGAAGCTTTCTTT.

This clonotype was counted many times. The rearrangement joins TRBV10-2 to TRBJ2-1; 7 positions agree with TRBD2. V gave up 7 bases and J gave up 6 bases; unmatched junction bases: 12. Looked up from germline, CDR1 is WSHSY and CDR2 is SAAADI. The CDR3 length is 15 residues. CDR3 loop: CASMNRQPGGNEQFF. DNA for the CDR3: TGCGCCAGCATGAACCGGCAGCCGGGGGGCAATGAGCAGTTCTTC.

This clonotype was counted between two and nine times. The chain couples TRBV5-4 to TRBJ2-2, with a weak D call TRBD1 (6 bases). V dropped 3 bases and J dropped 3 bases, with 15 bases sitting between them. This CDR3 comprises 16 residues. CDR1 is SGHNT, CDR2 YYREEE, per germline (reference sequence). CDR3 residues: CASSWGGRGYTGELFF. The CDR3 bases are TGTGCCAGCAGCTGGGGTGGCAGGGGATACACCGGGGAGCTGTTTTTT.

The chain joins TRBV2 to TRBJ2-5, with 8 nucleotides matching TRBD2. The ends lost 1 base at V and 2 bases at J; junction bases unmatched: 9. Germline CDR1 reads SNHLY; CDR2 reads FYNNEI. CDR3 size: 17 residues. The CDR3 is CASSEDVGLAGQETQYF. CDR3 DNA sequence: TGTGCCAGCAGTGAAGACGTTGGGCTAGCGGGTCAAGAGACCCAGTACTTC.